These 28 T cell receptor beta chains originate from one sample sequenced in a study of CD8 T cells in Susac syndrome. Random hexamers were used to reverse transcribe 0.5 to 1 ug of RNA. TCRdb passed the immunoSEQ multiplex PCR reads through MiXCR, listing each CDR3 protein once. The sample yields tens of thousands of distinct CDR3 sequences, just over 95% seen once. Sequences were obtained from CD4+ T cells from PBMCs. The receptors stem from a human donor with multiple sclerosis.

The J gene is TRBJ1-3, the V gene TRBV5-6; D not resolved. Germline loops: CDR1 SGHDT, CDR2 YYEEEE. Trimming cost V 3 bases and J 7 bases, with 11 bases left between them. This CDR3 has 13 amino acids. CDR3 region: CASSSRERNTIYF. DNA of the CDR3: TGTGCCAGCAGCTCGCGGGAGCGGAACACCATATATTTT. The whole variable domain, remainder taken from reference TRBV5-6 and TRBJ1-3, is DAGVTQSPTHLIKTRGQQVTLRCSPKSGHDTVSWYQQALGQGPQFIFQYYEEEERQRGNFPDRFSGHQFPNYSSELNVNALLLGDSALYLCASSSRERNTIYFGEGSWLTVV.

V and J are TRBV28 and TRBJ2-7; D uncertain. This CDR3 comprises 14 residues. Trimming took 6 bases from V and 0 from J, leaving 12 bases between them. The germline V gene has CDR1 MDHEN and CDR2 SYDVKM. CDR3 sequence (DNA): TGTGCCAGCAGCCGCGCCCTCTCCTCCTACGAGCAGTACTTC. This encodes CASSRALSSYEQYF.

The gene calls are TRBV2 and TRBJ2-1; no clear D. Trimming cost V 3 bases and J 4 bases, with 10 bases left between them. There are 14 residues in the CDR3. Germline CDR1 reads SNHLY; CDR2 reads FYNNEI. DNA of the CDR3: TGTGCCAGCAGTGACGGTCCCAATTACAATGAGCAGTTCTTC. It is translated as CASSDGPNYNEQFF.

This clonotype was detected only a few times. This chain links TRBV18 with TRBJ2-3, with 7 positions matching TRBD1. The V segment lost 3 bases and the J segment 0 bases; nucleotides outside the gene matches: 0. CDR3 size: 14 residues. CDR1 KGHSH and CDR2 LQKENI come from the germline V gene. The CDR3 bases are TGTGCCAGCTCACCGGGACAGAGCACAGATACGCAGTATTTT. It yields the protein CASSPGQSTDTQYF.

The chain joins TRBV29-1 to TRBJ2-5; 9 bases match TRBD2. Trimming cost V 5 bases and J 2 bases; bases outside gene matches: 12. The germline gives CDR1 SQVTM, CDR2 ANQGSEA. There are 16 residues in the CDR3. The CDR3 reads CSVIQGLSGGQETQYF. In DNA form, the CDR3 reads TGCAGCGTTATCCAGGGATTAAGCGGGGGGCAAGAGACCCAGTACTTC. Supplemented by reference TRBV29-1 and TRBJ2-5, the full variable domain reads SAVISQKPSRDICQRGTSLTIQCQVDSQVTMMFWYRQQPGQSLTLIATANQGSEATYESGFVIDKFPISRPNLTFSTLTVSNMSPEDSSIYLCSVIQGLSGGQETQYFGPGTRLLVL.

The V gene is TRBV29-1, the J gene TRBJ2-5; weak D call: TRBD1 (5 bases). V lost 6 bases and J 8 bases, leaving 19 bases between the germline ends. This CDR3 spans 13 amino acids. From germline, CDR1 is SQVTM and CDR2 ANQGSEA. The CDR3 bases are TGCAGCGTCATACTCCGGGCCAGGGTTACCCAGTACTTC. It translates to CSVILRARVTQYF.

This clonotype appeared a single time. The chain uses TRBV3-1 and TRBJ2-5, with D perhaps matching TRBD1 or TRBD2 (5 bases each). CDR3 size: 14 residues. Trimming pared 1 base from V and 9 bases from J, leaving 15 bases between. From germline, CDR1 is LGHDT and CDR2 YNNKEL (reference sequence). The CDR3 nucleotides are TGTGCCAGCAGCCAAGGGGGACGTTTCGAGTCCCAGTACTTC. It translates to CASSQGGRFESQYF.

The V call is TRBV3-1, the J call TRBJ2-1; no clear D gene. The V and J ends lost 3 bases and 5 bases respectively, with 8 bases between them. Germline V gives CDR1 LGHDT, CDR2 YNNKEL (reference sequence). The CDR3 loop spans 13 amino acids. CDR3 nucleotide sequence: TGTGCCAGCAGCCAGGCGCAGGACAATGAGCAGTTCTTC. It is translated as CASSQAQDNEQFF.

This rearrangement joins TRBV13 to TRBJ2-7; 8 bases match TRBD2. Germline CDR1 reads PRHDT; CDR2 reads FYEKMQ (reference sequence). CDR3 length: 18 residues. J gave up 2 bases and V 7 bases, and 19 bases lay outside the gene matches. CDR3 bases: TGTGCCAGCACCAGGAGCCCTGCGGGGCGGGGGGCCGCCTACGAGCAGTACTTC. It is translated as CASTRSPAGRGAAYEQYF.

The chain links TRBV14 to TRBJ2-7; perhaps TRBD1 as D (6 bases). Germline V CDR1 and CDR2: SGHDN, FVKESK. The CDR3 consists of 16 residues. V was shortened by 0 bases and J by 4 bases, with 16 bases between the two germline ends. The CDR3 nucleotides are TGTGCCAGCAGCCAAGAATCGGGACAACTGGGGTACGAGCAGTACTTC. Translated, it gives CASSQESGQLGYEQYF. The complete variable domain, with remaining parts taken from reference TRBV14 and TRBJ2-7, reads EAGVTQFPSHSVIEKGQTVTLRCDPISGHDNLYWYRRVMGKEIKFLLHFVKESKQDESGMPNNRFLAERTGGTYSTLKVQPAELEDSGVYFCASSQESGQLGYEQYFGPGTRLTVT.

The chain couples TRBV29-1 to TRBJ2-7, with 7 bases aligning to TRBD1. The trim removed 2 bases at V and 4 bases at J, leaving 23 bases unmatched. In germline, CDR1 is SQVTM, CDR2 ANQGSEA. This CDR3 spans 19 amino acids. This CDR3 reads CSVEMVRMGPTGFFYEQYF. The CDR3 nucleotides read TGCAGCGTTGAAATGGTTCGGATGGGCCCGACAGGGTTCTTTTACGAGCAGTACTTC.

V usage is TRBV27 and J usage is TRBJ2-6, with TRBD1 matching over 9 bases. The V segment lost 0 bases and the J segment 4 bases; nucleotides outside the gene matches: 7. The CDR3 consists of 18 residues. The V gene's germline CDR1 is MNHEY and CDR2 SMNVEV (reference sequence). The CDR3 loop reads CASSLSKGQGSGANVLTF. For the CDR3, the DNA is TGTGCCAGCAGTTTATCGAAAGGACAGGGGTCCGGGGCCAACGTCCTGACTTTC.

V and J are TRBV29-1 and TRBJ2-5, with D uncertain. Trimming left V 2 bases short and J 4 bases short, with 8 bases between. The CDR3 is made up of 12 amino acids. CDR1 SQVTM and CDR2 ANQGSEA come from the germline V gene. The CDR3 DNA reads TGCAGCGTTGAACCCCTGGGAGAGACCCAGTACTTC. Amino acids: CSVEPLGETQYF. Full variable domain (missing parts from reference TRBV29-1 and TRBJ2-5): SAVISQKPSRDICQRGTSLTIQCQVDSQVTMMFWYRQQPGQSLTLIATANQGSEATYESGFVIDKFPISRPNLTFSTLTVSNMSPEDSSIYLCSVEPLGETQYFGPGTRLLVL.

This clonotype was counted once. The genes are TRBV29-1 and TRBJ2-7; TRBD2 agrees at 8 bases. There are 14 residues in the CDR3. Germline V gene sequence: CDR1 SQVTM, CDR2 ANQGSEA. Trimming removed 1 base from V and 1 base from J; junction bases left unmatched: 3. The CDR3 DNA reads TGCAGCGTTGAAGCTAGCGGGCGGTCCTACGAGCAGTACTTC. It translates to CSVEASGRSYEQYF.

The rearrangement joins TRBV21-1 to TRBJ2-7. TRBV21-1 counts as a pseudogene. The CDR3 has 12 amino acids. CDR3 nucleotides: TGTGCCAGCAGCAAAGGCTGCTACGAGCAGTACTTC. This translates into CASSKGCYEQYF.

The chain joins TRBV5-1 to TRBJ1-2, with D uncertain. CDR1 is SGHRS and CDR2 is YFSETQ in the germline V gene. Trimming shortened V by 0 bases and J by 4 bases, and 10 bases separated the two germline ends. The CDR3 spans 14 residues. CDR3: CASSLASTLYGYTF. DNA for the CDR3: TGCGCCAGCAGCTTGGCCTCCACGCTCTATGGCTACACCTTC.

V and J are TRBV19 and TRBJ2-3; TRBD2 aligns across 10 bases. The ends lost 7 bases at V and 6 bases at J; junction bases unmatched: 4. In germline, CDR1 is LNHDA, CDR2 SQIVND (reference sequence). CDR3 length: 13 amino acids. CDR3 protein: CASTSGGVDTQYF. CDR3 nucleotides: TGTGCCAGTACCAGCGGGGGGGTGGATACGCAGTATTTT.

The rearrangement joins TRBV20-1 to TRBJ2-1; D ambiguous. V lost 3 bases to trimming and J lost 0 bases, with 12 bases between them. CDR3 length: 15 residues. Germline CDR1 and CDR2: DFQATT and SNEGSKA (reference sequence). The CDR3 region is CSASPARSSYNEQFF. For the CDR3, the DNA is TGCAGTGCTAGCCCCGCAAGGAGCTCCTACAATGAGCAGTTCTTC.

The chain is built from TRBV5-1 and TRBJ1-1; D gene uncertain. The germline gives CDR1 SGHRS, CDR2 YFSETQ. CDR3 size: 14 residues. V shed 4 bases and J shed 2 bases, with 12 bases lying between them. The CDR3 DNA reads TGCGCCAGCAGCCTATCCTACGGTAACACTGAAGCTTTCTTT. It codes for CASSLSYGNTEAFF.

The chain carries TRBV7-9 and TRBJ1-1, with D perhaps TRBD1 (6 bases). V was shortened by 5 bases and J by 4 bases, with 14 bases between the two germline ends. The CDR3 is 14 amino acids. Germline-derived CDR1 and CDR2 are SEHNR and FQNEAQ (reference sequence). This CDR3 is CASSPGQLLTEAFF. Written as DNA, the CDR3 is TGTGCCAGCAGCCCAGGACAGTTGCTCACTGAAGCTTTCTTT.

This chain joins TRBV19 and TRBJ1-1; 7 bases line up with TRBD1. V lost 7 bases and J lost 1; bases outside the gene matches: 9. Germline assignment: CDR1 LNHDA and CDR2 SQIVND (reference sequence). The CDR3 extends over 15 amino acids. As DNA, the CDR3 is TGTGCCAGTAACCGGGGGGACAGAGGGAACACTGAAGCTTTCTTT. Residues: CASNRGDRGNTEAFF. The complete variable domain, with remaining parts taken from reference TRBV19 and TRBJ1-1, reads DGGITQSPKYLFRKEGQNVTLSCEQNLNHDAMYWYRQDPGQGLRLIYYSQIVNDFQKGDIAEGYSVSREKKESFPLTVTSAQKNPTAFYLCASNRGDRGNTEAFFGQGTRLTVV.

The sample holds one count of this clonotype. The chain is built from TRBV3-1 and TRBJ2-7, with 9 bases aligning to TRBD2. Germline CDR1 reads LGHDT; CDR2 reads YNNKEL (reference sequence). V gave up 2 bases and J gave up 5 bases; unmatched junction bases: 10. The CDR3 consists of 16 residues. The CDR3 coding sequence is TGTGCCAGCAGCCAATGGGGGACTAGCCGGGACGACGAGCAGTACTTC. Its protein is CASSQWGTSRDDEQYF.

The rearrangement uses TRBV3-1 and TRBJ2-7, with TRBD2 identical over 10 bases. V lost 1 base, J lost 2 bases, and 5 bases stayed unmatched. Germline V gene data show CDR1 as LGHDT and CDR2 as YNNKEL (reference sequence). The CDR3 spans 16 residues. DNA of the CDR3: TGTGCCAGCAGCCAAGGGCTAGCGGGGGTGACCTACGAGCAGTACTTC. Protein: CASSQGLAGVTYEQYF.

The CDR3 sequence: CASSHVLAGGYNEQFF. The DNA for the CDR3 is TGTGCCAGCAGCCATGTTCTAGCGGGGGGATACAATGAGCAGTTCTTC. The V call is TRBV4-2, the J call TRBJ2-1, with 11 nucleotides matching TRBD2. Germline-derived CDR1 and CDR2 are LGHNA and YNFKEQ. The length of the CDR3 is 16 residues. With 3 bases clipped from V and 4 bases from J, the junction kept 5 bases outside the gene matches.

The V call is TRBV20-1, the J call TRBJ2-1; 11 nucleotides align to TRBD2. CDR3 length: 16 residues. The germline CDR1 and CDR2 sequences are DFQATT and SNEGSKA (reference sequence). The V segment lost 0 bases and the J segment 15 bases; nucleotides outside the gene matches: 16. The CDR3 sequence is CSARDQGASGGLRPFF. CDR3 sequence (DNA): TGCAGTGCTAGAGATCAGGGGGCTAGCGGGGGGCTGCGACCGTTCTTC.

V usage is TRBV4-1 and J usage is TRBJ2-7, with D perhaps matching TRBD2 (6 bases). The germline gives CDR1 MGHRA, CDR2 YSYEKL. V lost 0 bases, J lost 6 bases, and 6 bases lay in between. The CDR3 spans 12 residues. DNA for the CDR3: TGCGCCAGCAGCCAAGAGGGGGGCGAGCAGTACTTC. Translation gives CASSQEGGEQYF.

The chain links TRBV18 to TRBJ1-4; no clear D. From germline, CDR1 is KGHSH and CDR2 LQKENI. Trimming stripped 8 bases from V and 8 bases from J, with 18 bases between. The length of the CDR3 is 14 residues. The CDR3 DNA reads as TGTGCCAGCAAAAAAACACATGCCGAAGAAAAACTGTTTTTT. Amino acid sequence: CASKKTHAEEKLFF.

The V gene is TRBV9, the J gene TRBJ1-5; D unresolved. Germline V gene sequence: CDR1 SGDLS, CDR2 YYNGEE. This CDR3 contains 15 residues. Deletions cut 0 bases from V and 4 bases from J, with 11 bases between. CDR3 DNA sequence: TGTGCCAGCAGCGTAGCTCTGGTCAGTAATCAGCCCCAGCATTTT. Translating gives CASSVALVSNQPQHF.